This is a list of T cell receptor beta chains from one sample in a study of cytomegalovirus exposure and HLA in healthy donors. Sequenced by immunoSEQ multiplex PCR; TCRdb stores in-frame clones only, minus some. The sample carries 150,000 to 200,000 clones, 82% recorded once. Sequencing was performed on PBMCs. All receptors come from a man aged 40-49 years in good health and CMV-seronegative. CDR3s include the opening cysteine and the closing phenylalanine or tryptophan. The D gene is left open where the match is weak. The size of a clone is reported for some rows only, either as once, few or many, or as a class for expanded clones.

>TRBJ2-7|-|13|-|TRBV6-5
TGTGCCAGCAGTTTGACAGTGAGATACGAGCAGTACTTC
CASSLTVRYEQYF
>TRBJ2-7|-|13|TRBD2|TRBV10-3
TGTGCCATCAACAAGCGGGAGGGTTACGAGCAGTACTTC
CAINKREGYEQYF
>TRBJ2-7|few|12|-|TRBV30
TGTGCCTGGGGGGGGACGGCTTACGAGCAGTACTTC
CAWGGTAYEQYF
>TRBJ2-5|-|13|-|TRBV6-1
TGTGCCAGCAGTCGGGGATATCTAGAGACCCAGTACTTC
CASSRGYLETQYF
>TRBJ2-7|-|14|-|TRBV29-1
TGCAGCGTTGAGGTGGCAGGGGTCTTCTACGAGCAGTACTTC
CSVEVAGVFYEQYF
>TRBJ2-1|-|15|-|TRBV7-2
TGTGCCAGCAGCTTCGCTGTGAGCTCCTACAATGAGCAGTTCTTC
CASSFAVSSYNEQFF
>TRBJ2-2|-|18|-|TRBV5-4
TGTGCCAGCAGCCCCCGTATACCGGGACTTCAAAGTTCCGGGGAGCTGTTTTTT
CASSPRIPGLQSSGELFF
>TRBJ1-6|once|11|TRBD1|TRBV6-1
TGTGCCAGCAGCGCCCGGGACAGGCCGCACTTT
CASSARDRPHF
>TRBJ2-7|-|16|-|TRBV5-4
TGTGCCAGCAGCTTGGGAGGAAGCTATTCGCCCTACGAGCAGTACTTC
CASSLGGSYSPYEQYF
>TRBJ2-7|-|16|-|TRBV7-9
TGTGCCAGCAGCTTAGACGGGACAATTACCCGCTACGAGCAGTACTTC
CASSLDGTITRYEQYF
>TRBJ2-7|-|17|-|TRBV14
TGTGCCAGCAGCCAAAATACAGGGAAGGGCAGATCCTACGAGCAGTACTTC
CASSQNTGKGRSYEQYF
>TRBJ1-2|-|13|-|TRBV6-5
TGTGCCAGCAGTTACTCGCAGGGGTCTGGCTACACCTTC
CASSYSQGSGYTF
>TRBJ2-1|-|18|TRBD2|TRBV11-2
TGTGCCAGCAGCTTAGAACTAGCGGGAGGGCCCTCCTACAATGAGCAGTTCTTC
CASSLELAGGPSYNEQFF
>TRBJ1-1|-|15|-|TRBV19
TGTGCCAGTAGTATAGACGAAGGCGGTAACACTGAAGCTTTCTTT
CASSIDEGGNTEAFF
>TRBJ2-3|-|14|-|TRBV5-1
TGCGCCAGCAAGGACGGGACTAGCACAGATACGCAGTATTTT
CASKDGTSTDTQYF
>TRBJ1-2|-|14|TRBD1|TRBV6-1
TGTGCCAGCAGTGAATACAGGGGTAACTATGGCTACACCTTC
CASSEYRGNYGYTF
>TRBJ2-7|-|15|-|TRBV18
TGTGCCAGCTCACCAGTATTTCAGGGGAATTACGAGCAGTACTTC
CASSPVFQGNYEQYF
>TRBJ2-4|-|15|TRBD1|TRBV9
TGTGCCAGCAGCGGGGGGACAGGGGGCGAAAACATTCAGTACTTC
CASSGGTGGENIQYF
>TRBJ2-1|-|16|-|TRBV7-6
TGTGCCAGCAGCTCGCAAAGGGGTTCAGATTACAATGAGCAGTTCTTC
CASSSQRGSDYNEQFF
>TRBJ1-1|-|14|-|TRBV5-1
TGCGCCAGCAGCTACGGGGGAGGGAACACTGAAGCTTTCTTT
CASSYGGGNTEAFF